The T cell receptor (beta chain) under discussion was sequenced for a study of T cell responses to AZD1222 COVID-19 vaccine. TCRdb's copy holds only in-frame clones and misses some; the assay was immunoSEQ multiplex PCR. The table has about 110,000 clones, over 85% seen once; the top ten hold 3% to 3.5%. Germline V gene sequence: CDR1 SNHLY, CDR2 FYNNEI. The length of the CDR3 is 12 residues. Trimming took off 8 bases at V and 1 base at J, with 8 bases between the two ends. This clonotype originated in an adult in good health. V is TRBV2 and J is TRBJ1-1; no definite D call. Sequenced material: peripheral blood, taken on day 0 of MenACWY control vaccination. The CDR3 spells CASFDTNTEAFF. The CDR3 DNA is TGTGCCAGCTTCGACACGAACACTGAAGCTTTCTTT.